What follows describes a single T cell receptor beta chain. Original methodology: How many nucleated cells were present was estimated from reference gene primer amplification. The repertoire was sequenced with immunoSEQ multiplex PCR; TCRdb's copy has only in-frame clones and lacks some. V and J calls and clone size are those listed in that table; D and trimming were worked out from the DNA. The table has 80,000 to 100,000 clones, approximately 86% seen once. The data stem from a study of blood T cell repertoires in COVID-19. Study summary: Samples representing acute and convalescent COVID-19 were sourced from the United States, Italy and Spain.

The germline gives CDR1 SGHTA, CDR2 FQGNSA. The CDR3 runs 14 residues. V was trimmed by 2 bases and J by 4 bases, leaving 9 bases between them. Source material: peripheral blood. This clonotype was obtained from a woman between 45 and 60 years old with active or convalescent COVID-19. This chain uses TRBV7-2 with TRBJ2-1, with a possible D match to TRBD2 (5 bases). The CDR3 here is CASSLTSTYNEQFF. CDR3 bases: TGTGCCAGCAGCTTAACTAGTACGTACAATGAGCAGTTCTTC.